The T cell receptor beta chain described here comes from a study of metastatic and nonmetastatic thyroid tumors. With MiXCR, TCRdb reprocessed the PCR reads. This sample has about 21,000 clones; over 25% occur once, and the top ten carry approximately 14%. There were no patients who had received any treatment before thyroid surgery. Germline V gene data show CDR1 as DFQATT and CDR2 as SNEGSKA (reference sequence). The CDR3 extends over 15 amino acids. V gave up 0 bases and J gave up 3 bases, with 15 bases separating them. This clonotype originated in a male donor with papillary thyroid cancer or a benign thyroid nodule (not recorded which). Some clones in this sample may be carry-over from other donors' samples. This chain joins TRBV20-1 and TRBJ2-7; the D call may be TRBD1 or TRBD2 (5 bases each). The sequenced sample consisted of tumor tissue. The CDR3 nucleotides read TGCAGTGCTAGAGAGTTTGGGGACGACATCTACGAGCAGTACTTC. It specifies CSAREFGDDIYEQYF.